This entry lists 8 T cell receptor beta chains sequenced from one sample in a study of T cell repertoires in cytomegalovirus infection. Each CDR3 protein gets one entry after TCRdb re-called the reads with MiXCR. The table lists hundreds of thousands of distinct CDR3 sequences, roughly 30% of them singletons. Sequencing was carried out using PBMCs. The source of these receptors is a human donor in good health (CMV status not recorded). Some clones in this sample may be carry-over from other donors' samples.

The genes are TRBV30 and TRBJ2-2, with D tentatively TRBD2 (7 bases). Trimming shortened V by 3 bases and J by 2 bases, and 13 bases separated the two germline ends. Germline V gene data show CDR1 as GTSNPN and CDR2 as SVGIG (reference sequence). The CDR3 length is 15 residues. The CDR3 DNA reads TGTGCCTGGAGGAGGGGGGGCCTAAACACCGGGGAGCTGTTTTTT. Amino acids: CAWRRGGLNTGELFF.

J is TRBJ1-6 and V is TRBV7-9; TRBD1 agrees at 9 bases. The CDR3 has 14 residues. J was trimmed by 8 bases and V by 8 bases; bases with no gene match: 7. Germline-derived CDR1 and CDR2 are SEHNR and FQNEAQ (reference sequence). CDR3 in DNA: TGTGCCAGCGGGGTGGGACAGGGATATTCACCCCTCCACTTT. As protein: CASGVGQGYSPLHF.

The chain carries TRBV4-1 and TRBJ1-1; tentatively, D is TRBD1 (6 bases). Trimming left V 0 bases short and J 5 bases short, with 16 bases between. The CDR3 spans 16 residues. Per the germline V gene, CDR1 is MGHRA and CDR2 is YSYEKL. The chain's CDR3 is CASSQEGGAVKTEAFF. Written as DNA, the CDR3 is TGCGCCAGCAGCCAAGAGGGGGGGGCGGTTAAGACTGAAGCTTTCTTT.

This clonotype was observed a handful of times. The chain recombines TRBV7-8 with TRBJ2-1; unclear D gene. Trimming shortened V by 1 base and J by 0 bases, and 10 bases separated the two germline ends. CDR1 is SGHVS, CDR2 FQNEAQ, per germline. The CDR3 totals 16 residues. CDR3 coding DNA: TGTGCCAGCAGCTTAGGTGAAGGGTACTCCTACAATGAGCAGTTCTTC. Translated, it gives CASSLGEGYSYNEQFF.

This chain uses TRBV19 with TRBJ1-2; no reliable D call. Germline CDR1 LNHDA, CDR2 SQIVND (reference sequence). Deletions cut 7 bases from V and 4 bases from J, with 16 bases between. The CDR3 totals 14 residues. In nucleotides, the CDR3 is TGTGCCAGTACTGAGTCTGGAGTGGCCTATGGCTACACCTTC. Translating gives CASTESGVAYGYTF.

About this clonotype: The conserved final phenylalanine or tryptophan is absent from the CDR3, which likely points to a read error. CDR3 nucleotide sequence: TGTGCCAGCTCACGATACCGGGACAGGGGAAAAGAAAACATTCAGTACTTA. This translates into CASSRYRDRGKENIQYL. V gene TRBV18 combines with J gene TRBJ2-4, with 10 bases aligning to TRBD1. Looked up from germline, CDR1 is KGHSH and CDR2 is LQKENI. CDR3 length: 17 amino acids. Germline trimming cut 4 bases from V and 5 bases from J; bases unmatched to any gene: 11.

This clonotype was seen a handful of times. The rearrangement uses TRBV5-6 and TRBJ1-1, with D possibly being TRBD1 (6 bases). CDR1 and CDR2 (germline): SGHDT, YYEEEE. The V gene lost 4 bases and the J gene lost 4 bases, with 20 bases spanning the gap. The CDR3 is 16 amino acids. In nucleotides, the CDR3 is TGTGCCAGCAGCCCCAGGGGAAGGGCTGGGAGCACTGAAGCTTTCTTT. This sequence encodes CASSPRGRAGSTEAFF. The complete variable domain, with remaining parts taken from reference TRBV5-6 and TRBJ1-1, reads DAGVTQSPTHLIKTRGQQVTLRCSPKSGHDTVSWYQQALGQGPQFIFQYYEEEERQRGNFPDRFSGHQFPNYSSELNVNALLLGDSALYLCASSPRGRAGSTEAFFGQGTRLTVV.

The V gene is TRBV29-1, the J gene TRBJ2-7; tentatively, D is TRBD2 (5 bases). Trimming took off 3 bases at V and 5 bases at J, with 14 bases between the two ends. Per the germline V gene, CDR1 is SQVTM and CDR2 is ANQGSEA. The CDR3 loop spans 13 amino acids. As DNA, the CDR3 is TGCAGCGTTGAGGCCGGGCCGCGGGACGAGCAGTACTTC. Protein: CSVEAGPRDEQYF.